These 14 T cell receptor beta chains originate from one sample sequenced in a study of OX40 agonist ivuxolimab in advanced cancers. Sequenced by immunoSEQ multiplex PCR; TCRdb stores in-frame clones only, minus some. The top ten clones hold around 13% of a sample with tens of thousands of clones, approximately 72% of them seen once. The sequencing here drew on CD4+ or CD8+ T cells sorted from blood, taken in a trial of the OX40 agonist ivuxolimab. Receptors originate from an adult with an advanced solid tumor such as melanoma, head and neck, liver or kidney cancer.

This clone was counted between two and nine times. The J gene is TRBJ1-2, the V gene TRBV28, with no clear D. Between the trimmed V and J ends, which lost 2 bases and 8 bases, there was a span of 9 bases. In germline, CDR1 is MDHEN, CDR2 SYDVKM. The CDR3 consists of 12 residues. The CDR3 region has the DNA TGTGCCAGCAGTTTAGGGGTTTCCGGCTACACCTTC. It is translated as CASSLGVSGYTF.

The V call is TRBV20-1, the J call TRBJ2-3, with D uncertain. Germline V lookup: CDR1 DFQATT, CDR2 SNEGSKA (reference sequence). The germline V and J ends were trimmed by 4 bases and 2 bases, with 1 base remaining between them. The CDR3 contains 10 residues. CDR3 sequence reads: CSATTDTQYF. Written as DNA, the CDR3 is TGCAGTGCTACCACAGATACGCAGTATTTT.

The J gene is TRBJ1-5, the V gene TRBV6-1; D remains unclear. The V and J ends lost 0 bases and 6 bases respectively, with 12 bases between them. Germline lookup yields CDR1 MNHNS and CDR2 SASEGT. This CDR3 spans 15 amino acids. The CDR3 reads CASSEAPRGGQPQHF. The CDR3, as DNA: TGTGCCAGCAGTGAAGCCCCCCGGGGAGGTCAGCCCCAGCATTTT.

The chain recombines TRBV7-8 with TRBJ2-5, with no clear D. The V end lost 0 bases, the J end lost 5 bases, and 16 bases lay between the germline ends. Germline values: CDR1 SGHVS, CDR2 FQNEAQ. The CDR3 is 16 amino acids. The CDR3 sequence is CASSLALRAVGETQYF. CDR3 sequence (DNA): TGTGCCAGCAGCTTAGCGCTAAGGGCGGTGGGGGAGACCCAGTACTTC.

CDR3 in DNA: TGTGCCAGTAGTAAGGGCCGACAGAGCTATGGCTACACCTTC. It codes for CASSKGRQSYGYTF. This chain uses TRBV19 with TRBJ1-2; D is possibly TRBD1 (5 bases). V was cut by 4 bases and J by 4 bases, with 13 bases left in between. The CDR3 is 14 residues long. Germline V CDR1 and CDR2: LNHDA, SQIVND (reference sequence).

The chain combines TRBV28 with TRBJ2-2; 7 positions match TRBD1. This CDR3 comprises 15 residues. V lost 5 bases and J lost 5; bases outside the gene matches: 8. Germline loops: CDR1 MDHEN, CDR2 SYDVKM. The DNA of the CDR3 is TGTGCCAGCAGTCAAAATCCGACAGGGACCGGGGAGCTGTTTTTT. Protein product: CASSQNPTGTGELFF.

Only one count was recorded for this clone. The V call is TRBV28, the J call TRBJ2-3; D is tentatively TRBD1 or TRBD2 (5 bases each). V dropped 5 bases and J dropped 6 bases, with 18 bases sitting between them. Looked up from germline, CDR1 is MDHEN and CDR2 is SYDVKM. The CDR3 covers 15 residues. The CDR3 region is CASSQTGTLGDTQYF. The CDR3 nucleotides read TGTGCCAGCAGTCAGACCGGGACCCTGGGTGATACGCAGTATTTT.

In this sample, this clone turned up once. The chain has TRBV19 and TRBJ1-1; 7 bases are a match to TRBD1. Germline CDR1 LNHDA, CDR2 SQIVND (reference sequence). This CDR3 region has 14 residues. The ends lost 1 base at V and 5 bases at J; junction bases unmatched: 4. CDR3 DNA sequence: TGTGCCAGTAGTATAGGAGGGGGACAGACTGAAGCTTTCTTT. It codes for CASSIGGGQTEAFF.

This chain joins TRBV28 and TRBJ2-3, with D perhaps matching TRBD1 or TRBD2 (5 bases each). The germline CDR1 and CDR2 sequences are MDHEN and SYDVKM. Between the trimmed V and J ends, which lost 6 bases and 4 bases, there was a span of 17 bases. The length of the CDR3 is 15 residues. The CDR3 DNA follows: TGTGCCAGCAGGAGGGACCTTTCCTGGTCAGATACGCAGTATTTT. It specifies CASRRDLSWSDTQYF.

This sequence joins TRBV2 and TRBJ2-2; D is unresolved. Trimming cost V 3 bases and J 4 bases, with 18 bases left between them. CDR1 and CDR2 from the germline V gene are SNHLY and FYNNEI. CDR3 length: 17 amino acids. The DNA of the CDR3 is TGTGCCAGCAGTGAGGAATCGACGCGCTGGGGCACCGGGGAGCTGTTTTTT. Its translation: CASSEESTRWGTGELFF.

This chain joins TRBV6-1 and TRBJ1-3, with TRBD1 matching over 10 bases. Germline V gene lookup returns CDR1 MNHNS and CDR2 SASEGT. The CDR3 is made up of 13 amino acids. Unmatched junction bases numbered 1, after V lost 3 bases and J lost 8 bases. CDR3 DNA sequence: TGTGCCAGCAGTGAGGGACAGGGGTACACCATATATTTT. This encodes CASSEGQGYTIYF.

The genes are TRBV6-6 and TRBJ2-7, with TRBD2 matching over 12 bases. CDR3 size: 16 residues. The junction had 11 bases not matched to a gene; V was cut back by 6 bases and J by 5 bases. CDR1 is MNHNY and CDR2 is SVGAGI in the germline V gene (reference sequence). CDR3 DNA: TGTGCCAGCAGATTCTCCCTAGCGGGAGGGCCCCACGAGCAGTACTTC. This translates into CASRFSLAGGPHEQYF.

This chain connects TRBV19 to TRBJ2-7; 11 bases line up with TRBD2. After removal of 6 bases from V and 3 bases from J, the junction contained 4 bases not matched to a gene. Germline CDR1 and CDR2: LNHDA and SQIVND (reference sequence). The CDR3 has 14 amino acids. CDR3 in DNA: TGTGCCAGTAGGCCACTAGCGGGGGACTACGAGCAGTACTTC. It codes for CASRPLAGDYEQYF.

The V gene is TRBV10-3, the J gene TRBJ2-3; 8 bases are a match to TRBD2. Germline CDR1 reads ENHRY; CDR2 reads SYGVKD. The J segment lost 0 bases and the V segment lost 7 bases, leaving 6 bases of the junction unmatched. This CDR3 is built from 15 residues. This CDR3 is CAIKGLAGSTDTQYF. The CDR3 coding sequence is TGTGCCATCAAGGGGCTAGCGGGTAGCACAGATACGCAGTATTTT.